The 14 T cell receptor beta chains listed next were all sequenced from one sample in a study of T-cell reconstitution after alpha-beta-depleted transplantation in children. These receptors have no known antigen. Preparation of the TCRbeta library involved a method that used unique molecular identifiers. One entry per CDR3 protein, called by TCRdb with MiXCR from the PCR reads. The sample holds about 300,000 distinct CDR3 sequences, approximately 7.3% seen once. Study observations and caveats: Newly produced T cells mostly provided counts and TCRbeta diversity after one year, as hyperexpanded clones declined.

The material was peripheral blood, obtained 360 days after TCRalphabeta/CD19-depleted stem cell transplant. These receptors all stem from a female patient aged 2-9 years who had a stem cell transplant for Fanconi anemia, so the T cells may come from the graft donor.

This clonotype has ten or more counts. J is TRBJ2-5 and V is TRBV2, with a tentative D call TRBD1 (6 bases). The CDR3 totals 15 residues. With 4 bases removed from V and 4 bases from J, the gap between germline ends came to 16 bases. From germline, CDR1 is SNHLY and CDR2 FYNNEI. The CDR3 sequence: CASSGIRTALETQYF. The CDR3 DNA sequence: TGTGCCAGCAGTGGTATTAGGACAGCTTTAGAGACCCAGTACTTC. The full variable domain, with the rest looked up from reference TRBV2 and TRBJ2-5, is EPEVTQTPSHQVTQMGQEVILRCVPISNHLYFYWYRQILGQKVEFLVSFYNNEISEKSEIFDDQFSVERPDGSNFTLKIRSTKLEDSAMYFCASSGIRTALETQYFGPGTRLLVL.

Ten or more counts support this clonotype. The CDR3 protein is CSVEGLAGGPNTGELFF. CDR3 sequence (DNA): TGCAGCGTTGAAGGCCTAGCGGGGGGGCCGAACACCGGGGAGCTGTTTTTT. The rearrangement links TRBV29-1 to TRBJ2-2, with 12 bases matching TRBD2. The germline gives CDR1 SQVTM, CDR2 ANQGSEA. The CDR3 spans 17 residues. The V segment lost 1 base and the J segment 0 bases; nucleotides outside the gene matches: 3.

This clonotype was observed many times. This chain joins TRBV28 and TRBJ1-5; D ambiguous. This CDR3 spans 17 amino acids. Trimming left V 6 bases short and J 2 bases short, with 20 bases between. In germline, CDR1 is MDHEN, CDR2 SYDVKM. DNA of the CDR3: TGTGCCAGCAGCTCCCACCGTGGAGGAGTGGGCAATCAGCCCCAGCATTTT. It encodes CASSSHRGGVGNQPQHF.

This clonotype was recorded at least ten times. The chain joins TRBV5-1 to TRBJ2-2; no clear D. The germline V and J ends were trimmed by 0 bases and 7 bases, with 10 bases remaining between them. Germline V gene sequence: CDR1 SGHRS, CDR2 YFSETQ. This CDR3 has 14 amino acids. The CDR3 DNA follows: TGCGCCAGCAGCTTGGCCGTAGGAGACGGGGAGCTGTTTTTT. This sequence encodes CASSLAVGDGELFF.

This clonotype was detected ten times or more. The chain links TRBV6-5 to TRBJ2-3; D is perhaps TRBD2 (5 bases). V dropped 7 bases and J dropped 8 bases, with 10 bases sitting between them. CDR3 length: 11 amino acids. From germline, CDR1 is MNHEY and CDR2 SVGAGI. The CDR3 sequence: CASIIGVTQYF. CDR3 bases: TGTGCCAGCATCATCGGGGTTACGCAGTATTTT.

Only a few counts were recorded for this clonotype. The chain employs TRBV18 and TRBJ2-7; 11 positions agree with TRBD2. The germline V gene encodes CDR1 KGHSH and CDR2 LQKENI. The CDR3 spans 17 residues. Trimming removed 3 bases from V and 9 bases from J; junction bases left unmatched: 16. This CDR3 is CASSPGTSGVPREVQYF. CDR3 bases: TGTGCCAGCTCACCTGGGACTAGCGGAGTCCCCCGAGAGGTGCAGTACTTC.

At least ten counts were recorded for this clonotype. V and J are TRBV20-1 and TRBJ1-1; D is unclear. The length of the CDR3 is 14 residues. Germline V CDR1 and CDR2: DFQATT, SNEGSKA (reference sequence). V dropped 3 bases and J dropped 7 bases, with 18 bases sitting between them. As DNA, the CDR3 is TGCAGTGCTAGCTCAGAAATTGAAAAGAGTGAAGCTTTCTTT. It specifies CSASSEIEKSEAFF.

This clonotype was seen a few times. CDR3 in amino acids: CASSSETDLDEQFF. DNA of the CDR3: TGTGCCAGCAGCTCTGAGACGGATCTCGATGAGCAGTTCTTC. The genes are TRBV11-2 and TRBJ2-1; D uncertain. The CDR3 contains 14 residues. CDR1 is SGHAT and CDR2 is FQNNGV in the germline V gene. Between the trimmed V and J ends, which lost 4 bases and 8 bases, there was a span of 15 bases.

The rearrangement joins TRBV6-5 to TRBJ2-7; D is possibly TRBD2 (5 bases). Germline CDR1 is MNHEY and CDR2 is SVGAGI. The CDR3 contains 12 residues. Trimming pared 6 bases from V and 3 bases from J, leaving 9 bases between. CDR3 nucleotide sequence: TGTGCCAGCAGGGGTGGGAGCTACGAGCAGTACTTC. Residues: CASRGGSYEQYF.

The CDR3 is CASSDPQGDPYGYTF. The CDR3 coding sequence is TGCGCCAGCAGTGACCCGCAGGGAGATCCCTATGGCTACACCTTC. V gene TRBV10-2 combines with J gene TRBJ1-2, with D possibly TRBD1 on 5 matching bases. With 3 bases removed from V and 4 bases from J, the gap between germline ends came to 15 bases. This CDR3 has 15 residues. Germline values: CDR1 WSHSY, CDR2 SAAADI.

This clonotype was counted many times. The chain combines TRBV29-1 with TRBJ1-2; 12 bases are a match to TRBD1. Trimming removed 3 bases from V and 6 bases from J; junction bases left unmatched: 11. From germline, CDR1 is SQVTM and CDR2 ANQGSEA. The CDR3 is 16 amino acids. CDR3 nucleotide sequence: TGCAGCGTTGACACGGGACAGGGGGCCGCTTTGGATGGCTACACCTTC. It yields the protein CSVDTGQGAALDGYTF.

At least ten counts were recorded for this clonotype. The chain employs TRBV20-1 and TRBJ2-6; D ambiguous. This CDR3 has 14 amino acids. Between the trimmed V and J ends, which lost 3 bases and 0 bases, there was a span of 6 bases. CDR1 and CDR2 from the germline V gene are DFQATT and SNEGSKA (reference sequence). CDR3 region: CSASLPSGANVLTF. The CDR3 nucleotides are TGCAGTGCTAGTCTGCCCTCTGGGGCCAACGTCCTGACTTTC.

Many counts were recorded for this clonotype. This chain links TRBV13 with TRBJ1-1, with 10 positions matching TRBD1. The ends lost 4 bases at V and 7 bases at J; junction bases unmatched: 3. CDR1 and CDR2 from the germline V gene are PRHDT and FYEKMQ (reference sequence). The CDR3 sequence is 13 residues long. The CDR3 nucleotides read TGTGCCAGCAGCTCGGGACAGGGGAATGAAGCTTTCTTT. Its translation: CASSSGQGNEAFF.

In this sample, this clonotype turned up many times. The rearrangement joins TRBV29-1 to TRBJ2-5, with D possibly matching TRBD2 (6 bases). The CDR3 is made up of 13 amino acids. V dropped 2 bases and J dropped 4 bases, with 11 bases sitting between them. Per the germline V gene, CDR1 is SQVTM and CDR2 is ANQGSEA. The DNA for the CDR3 is TGCAGCGTTGAATTAATGGGGGGAGAGACCCAGTACTTC. Its translation is CSVELMGGETQYF.